Listed below are T cell receptor beta chains from one sample, sequenced in a study of T-cell reconstitution after alpha-beta-depleted transplantation in children. TCRdb passed the PCR reads through MiXCR, listing each CDR3 protein once. The table has about 980,000 distinct CDR3 sequences, roughly 29% seen once. The material sequenced was PBMCs, mostly from graft donor cells, taken 360 days after TCRalphabeta/CD19-depleted stem cell transplant. The receptor source for this set is a boy under two years old who had a stem cell transplant for SCID, so the T cells may come from the graft donor. Both conserved end residues are part of each CDR3. A D gene is named only where the DNA matches it firmly. Size values are once, few and many counts, or a class for expanded clones, and some rows have none.

J	size	D	V	CDR3	DNA
TRBJ2-3	few	TRBD2	TRBV9	CASSVLGGADTQYF	TGTGCCAGCAGCGTCCTGGGGGGGGCAGATACGCAGTATTTT
TRBJ2-7	-	-	TRBV9	CASSEGPWVDEQYF	TGTGCCAGCAGCGAGGGACCTTGGGTTGACGAGCAGTACTTC
TRBJ2-7	few	-	TRBV5-1	CASRLRGGTSYEQYF	TGCGCCAGCAGGCTGCGTGGCGGAACCTCCTACGAGCAGTACTTC
TRBJ2-5	-	-	TRBV18	CASSPPGKGLQETQYF	TGTGCCAGCTCACCACCGGGGAAGGGACTCCAGGAGACCCAGTACTTC
TRBJ2-3	-	-	TRBV7-7	CASSRGTAQDTQYF	TGTGCCAGCAGCCGAGGGACGGCCCAGGATACGCAGTATTTT
TRBJ2-1	few	TRBD2	TRBV20-1	CSARARGGQNEQFF	TGCAGTGCTAGGGCGCGGGGGGGCCAGAATGAGCAGTTCTTC
TRBJ1-5	-	-	TRBV4-1	CASSISTGIGNQPQHF	TGCGCCAGCAGCATAAGTACAGGGATAGGCAATCAGCCCCAGCATTTT
TRBJ1-1	-	TRBD1	TRBV20-1	CSGKTGKGEAFF	TGCAGTGGTAAGACAGGGAAGGGTGAAGCTTTCTTT
TRBJ1-1	-	TRBD1	TRBV18	CASSRGTGQTEAFF	TGTGCCAGCTCACGAGGGACAGGGCAAACTGAAGCTTTCTTT
TRBJ1-2	-	-	TRBV12-3/TRBV12-4	CASSEHLQIVYGYTF	TGTGCCAGCAGCGAACACTTACAGATCGTCTATGGCTACACCTTC
TRBJ2-7	-	-	TRBV13	CASSPPGSDYEQYF	TGTGCCAGCAGCCCACCAGGGTCAGACTACGAGCAGTACTTC
TRBJ2-6	few	-	TRBV24-1	CATSEGTSGANVLTF	TGTGCCACCAGTGAGGGGACATCTGGGGCCAACGTCCTGACTTTC
TRBJ2-5	-	TRBD2	TRBV11-2	CASSLEAARGLQETQYF	TGTGCCAGCAGCTTAGAGGCAGCACGGGGACTACAAGAGACCCAGTACTTC
TRBJ2-5	few	-	TRBV7-6	CASVLGETQYF	TGTGCCAGTGTTTTAGGGGAGACCCAGTACTTC
TRBJ2-1	-	-	TRBV9	CASSGPKANEQFF	TGTGCCAGCAGCGGACCCAAGGCCAATGAGCAGTTCTTC
TRBJ2-7	-	-	TRBV4-2	CASSQWGASYEQYF	TGTGCCAGCAGCCAGTGGGGCGCTTCCTACGAGCAGTACTTC
TRBJ2-5	-	TRBD1	TRBV4-1	CASSLGDRFGTQETQYF	TGCGCCAGCAGCCTGGGGGACAGGTTCGGGACTCAAGAGACCCAGTACTTC
TRBJ1-1	-	-	TRBV12-3/TRBV12-4	CASTSWGGRRDTEAFF	TGTGCCAGCACCTCTTGGGGGGGGCGTCGGGACACTGAAGCTTTCTTT
TRBJ2-1	-	TRBD1	TRBV5-5	CASSSTRTGGDNEQFF	TGTGCCAGCAGCTCGACACGGACAGGGGGAGACAATGAGCAGTTCTTC
TRBJ2-3	-	-	TRBV12-3/TRBV12-4	CASTPNVGGSVVDTQYF	TGTGCCAGTACACCCAACGTAGGGGGGTCGGTAGTGGATACGCAGTATTTT
TRBJ2-7	-	TRBD2	TRBV7-6	CASSLSLGLALTREQYF	TGTGCCAGCAGCTTAAGTCTAGGACTAGCCCTCACGAGGGAGCAGTACTTC
TRBJ2-5	few	-	TRBV3-1	CASSQRSRGETQYF	TGTGCCAGCAGCCAAAGGAGCAGGGGCGAGACCCAGTACTTC
TRBJ1-1	-	-	TRBV11-2	CASSFTSLTEAFF	TGTGCCAGCAGCTTCACATCACTTACTGAAGCTTTCTTT
TRBJ2-5	few	-	TRBV12-3/TRBV12-4	CASSELDTVTQYF	TGTGCCAGCAGTGAACTAGACACGGTGACCCAGTACTTC
TRBJ2-5	-	-	TRBV4-1	CASSLFIGEKTQYF	TGCGCCAGCAGCCTATTCATAGGCGAGAAGACCCAGTACTTC
TRBJ2-3	few	TRBD1	TRBV9	CASSRLGGENTDTQYF	TGTGCCAGCTCCCGCCTAGGGGGCGAGAACACAGATACGCAGTATTTT
TRBJ2-1	-	TRBD2	TRBV10-3	CAIRLGQRGDNEQFF	TGTGCCATCAGGTTAGGGCAGCGGGGGGACAATGAGCAGTTCTTC
TRBJ1-5	-	TRBD1	TRBV29-1	CSVGKGALNQPQHF	TGCAGCGTTGGCAAGGGGGCTTTAAATCAGCCCCAGCATTTT
TRBJ1-1	-	-	TRBV20-1	CSARAAKRTTEAFF	TGCAGTGCTAGAGCGGCGAAGCGGACGACTGAAGCTTTCTTT
TRBJ2-1	once	-	TRBV5-6	CASSLFHHYGEQFF	TGTGCCAGCAGCTTATTCCATCATTACGGTGAGCAGTTCTTC
TRBJ2-3	-	TRBD2	TRBV5-1	CASRSTSGVDTQYF	TGCGCCAGTCGTTCGACTAGCGGGGTCGATACGCAGTATTTT
TRBJ1-6	few	-	TRBV20-1	CSAGHPGPHSPLHF	TGCAGTGCTGGTCATCCGGGACCCCATTCACCCCTCCACTTT
TRBJ1-1	few	-	TRBV20-1	CSASRQTMNTEAFF	TGCAGTGCTAGCCGGCAGACTATGAACACTGAAGCTTTCTTT
TRBJ1-1	-	TRBD1	TRBV12-3/TRBV12-4	CASKTFTRGQPNTEAFF	TGTGCCAGCAAGACCTTTACGAGGGGGCAGCCGAACACTGAAGCTTTCTTT
TRBJ1-2	few	-	TRBV7-8	CASSLDRMGGYTF	TGTGCCAGCAGCTTAGACAGGATGGGCGGCTACACCTTC
TRBJ2-2	-	-	TRBV28	CASSFQGGAGELFF	TGTGCCAGCAGTTTCCAGGGGGGGGCCGGGGAGCTGTTTTTT
TRBJ2-7	-	TRBD1	TRBV28	CASRATGNSYEQYF	TGTGCCAGCAGAGCGACAGGGAATTCCTACGAGCAGTACTTC
TRBJ2-1	once	-	TRBV19	CASSIGVLFYNEQFF	TGTGCCAGTAGTATTGGAGTCCTCTTCTACAATGAGCAGTTCTTC
TRBJ1-3	-	-	TRBV5-1	CASSTGGGPGNTIYF	TGCGCCAGCAGCACAGGAGGGGGTCCTGGAAACACCATATATTTT
TRBJ1-3	-	-	TRBV6-2/TRBV6-3	CASRRHRVSSGNTIYF	TGTGCCAGCAGACGACACAGGGTTAGCTCTGGAAACACCATATATTTT
TRBJ2-1	few	-	TRBV5-1	CASSLLGPRDNEQFF	TGCGCCAGCAGCTTGTTAGGCCCCCGTGACAATGAGCAGTTCTTC